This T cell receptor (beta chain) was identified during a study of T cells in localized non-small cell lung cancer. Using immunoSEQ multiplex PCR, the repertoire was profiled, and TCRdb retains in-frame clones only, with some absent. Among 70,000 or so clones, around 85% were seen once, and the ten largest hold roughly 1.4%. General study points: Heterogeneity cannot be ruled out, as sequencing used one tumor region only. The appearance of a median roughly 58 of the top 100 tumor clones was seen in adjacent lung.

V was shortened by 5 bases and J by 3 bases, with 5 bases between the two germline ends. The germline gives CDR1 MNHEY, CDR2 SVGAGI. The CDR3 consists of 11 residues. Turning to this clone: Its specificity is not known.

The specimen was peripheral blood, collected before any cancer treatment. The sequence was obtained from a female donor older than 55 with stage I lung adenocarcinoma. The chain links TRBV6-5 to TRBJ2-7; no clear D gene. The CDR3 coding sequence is TGTGCCAGCAGTCAGTACTACGAGCAGTACTTC. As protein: CASSQYYEQYF.